The sample holds a few counts of the clone carrying this TCR beta chain. The target antigen is unknown. The data belong to a study of post-analysis software for immune sequencing data. Unique molecular identifiers were present in the TCR beta cDNA libraries. TCRdb itself ran the PCR reads through MiXCR, one entry per CDR3 protein. The data hold around 400,000 distinct CDR3 sequences, with roughly 36% observed a single time. General study results and limits: Significantly lower normalized Chao1 diversity was found in patients with multiple sclerosis relative to controls.

The sequence was obtained from a girl aged 10 to 17 with multiple sclerosis. Sequencing used blood.

The CDR3 coding sequence is TGCAGCGTTGATCGGGGCAGGACAGATACGCAGTATTTT. Its translation is CSVDRGRTDTQYF. The chain is built from TRBV29-1 and TRBJ2-3; D is tentatively TRBD1 or TRBD2 (5 bases each). V was trimmed by 3 bases and J by 3 bases, leaving 10 bases between them. CDR3 length: 13 amino acids. Per germline, CDR1 SQVTM and CDR2 ANQGSEA.